These 20 T cell receptor beta chains share one sample of origin, sequenced in a study of beta chain features in type 1 diabetes. The isolated RNA, all of it, was reverse transcribed, so expressed TCRB transcripts were what got sequenced. Produced via immunoSEQ multiplex PCR; TCRdb's table is partial and in-frame only. The table lists under 250,000 clones, roughly 11% of them singletons, with approximately 1.5% in the top ten. Sequencing used central memory CD4+ T cells from blood. The source of these receptors is a man younger than 30 in good health.

The chain uses TRBV7-2 and TRBJ2-1; D perhaps matches TRBD2 (6 bases). The length of the CDR3 is 16 residues. The V gene lost 6 bases and the J gene lost 0 bases, with 15 bases spanning the gap. In germline, CDR1 is SGHTA, CDR2 FQGNSA. In nucleotides, the CDR3 is TGTGCCAGCAGTTCTGGACTACTTGGCTCCTACAATGAGCAGTTCTTC. It is translated as CASSSGLLGSYNEQFF.

This rearrangement joins TRBV7-8 to TRBJ2-1; D is uncertain. The CDR3 runs to 11 residues. Germline V lookup: CDR1 SGHVS, CDR2 FQNEAQ. V was pared by 8 bases and J by 12 bases, with 14 bases between. CDR3 in amino acids: CASVSVHAQFF. In DNA form, the CDR3 reads TGTGCCAGCGTTAGTGTGCACGCGCAGTTCTTC.

The chain employs TRBV5-1 and TRBJ1-1; D is perhaps TRBD1 (6 bases). Germline CDR1 and CDR2: SGHRS and YFSETQ. This CDR3 is 14 amino acids long. The germline V and J ends were trimmed by 4 bases and 5 bases, with 15 bases remaining between them. The DNA for the CDR3 is TGCGCCAGCAGCCCCGAAGGGGGGAGGACTGAAGCTTTCTTT. This gives the protein CASSPEGGRTEAFF.

The chain combines TRBV27 with TRBJ2-2; 8 nucleotides align to TRBD2. The CDR3 has 16 residues. The trim removed 1 base at V and 4 bases at J, leaving 5 bases unmatched. CDR1 is MNHEY and CDR2 is SMNVEV in the germline V gene (reference sequence). CDR3 residues: CASSLWREVRTGELFF. The CDR3 coding sequence is TGTGCCAGCAGTTTATGGCGGGAGGTTCGCACCGGGGAGCTGTTTTTT.

The chain recombines TRBV5-1 with TRBJ1-1; D gene uncertain. The V end was cut by 0 bases, the J end by 3 bases, with 6 bases between. CDR1 SGHRS and CDR2 YFSETQ come from the germline V gene. The CDR3 has 13 residues. The CDR3 reads CASSLVGDTEAFF. As DNA, the CDR3 is TGCGCCAGCAGCTTGGTTGGCGACACTGAAGCTTTCTTT.

The sample holds a few counts of this clone. This chain links TRBV4-1 with TRBJ1-2; D remains unclear. Germline CDR1 and CDR2: MGHRA and YSYEKL. The CDR3 has 16 residues. The V end was cut by 0 bases, the J end by 4 bases, with 15 bases between. Here the CDR3 reads CASSQDEREPVYGYTF. CDR3 nucleotides: TGCGCCAGCAGCCAAGACGAGAGGGAGCCGGTCTATGGCTACACCTTC.

This clone has just a few counts. The chain has TRBV28 and TRBJ1-4, with D uncertain. CDR1 is MDHEN, CDR2 SYDVKM, per germline. Trimming took 5 bases from V and 4 from J, leaving 11 bases between them. The CDR3 sequence is 14 residues long. The CDR3 sequence is CASSDTGSNEKLFF. DNA for the CDR3: TGTGCCAGCAGTGACACCGGGAGTAATGAAAAACTGTTTTTT.

The chain uses TRBV11-2 and TRBJ2-3; D is undetermined. The CDR3 is 15 residues long. The germline V gene encodes CDR1 SGHAT and CDR2 FQNNGV. Between the trimmed V and J ends, which lost 0 bases and 2 bases, there was a span of 9 bases. The CDR3 sequence is CASSLDPTITDTQYF. The CDR3 nucleotides are TGTGCCAGCAGCTTAGATCCCACTATCACAGATACGCAGTATTTT.

The rearrangement uses TRBV11-2 and TRBJ2-7; unclear D gene. The CDR3 is made up of 14 amino acids. The V gene's germline CDR1 is SGHAT and CDR2 FQNNGV. V was shortened by 0 bases and J by 1 base, with 7 bases between the two germline ends. The CDR3 DNA reads TGTGCCAGCAGCTTAGATTGGCAGTCCTACGAGCAGTACTTC. Amino acids: CASSLDWQSYEQYF.

The V gene is TRBV5-1, the J gene TRBJ1-1; no reliable D call. V lost 1 base to trimming and J lost 1 base, with 11 bases between them. This CDR3 spans 15 amino acids. Per germline, CDR1 SGHRS and CDR2 YFSETQ. CDR3: CASSLWSTQNTEAFF. CDR3 sequence (DNA): TGCGCCAGCAGCTTGTGGTCGACTCAGAACACTGAAGCTTTCTTT.

Written as DNA, the CDR3 is TGTGCCTGGAGTGTAGGTCTTATGTTTGGCTACACCTTC. It encodes CAWSVGLMFGYTF. The V and J genes are TRBV30 and TRBJ1-2; no clear D gene. This CDR3 contains 13 residues. Germline values: CDR1 GTSNPN, CDR2 SVGIG (reference sequence). V was clipped by 0 bases and J by 7 bases, with 12 bases between them.

This chain uses TRBV6-5 with TRBJ2-7; a weak D match, TRBD2 (6 bases). With 8 bases removed from V and 2 bases from J, the gap between germline ends came to 10 bases. Germline V gives CDR1 MNHEY, CDR2 SVGAGI. The CDR3 has 12 residues. DNA for the CDR3: TGTGCCAGCGAAAGGGAGGCCTACGAGCAGTACTTC. Translating it yields CASEREAYEQYF.

This clone was observed a handful of times. The CDR3 protein is CAWSVAWGDAGNYEQYF. CDR3 bases: TGTGCCTGGAGTGTAGCGTGGGGGGACGCGGGGAACTACGAGCAGTACTTC. J is TRBJ2-7 and V is TRBV30; possibly TRBD2 for D (6 bases). Germline V gene data show CDR1 as GTSNPN and CDR2 as SVGIG (reference sequence). V gave up 0 bases and J gave up 3 bases, with 21 bases separating them. CDR3 length equals 17 residues.

The chain uses TRBV7-2 and TRBJ2-7; D is uncertain. Per germline, CDR1 SGHTA and CDR2 FQGNSA. The CDR3 spans 13 residues. Trimming took 1 base from V and 2 from J, leaving 6 bases between them. The CDR3 DNA sequence: TGTGCCAGCAGCTTAGAGCCTACCTACGAGCAGTACTTC. This gives the protein CASSLEPTYEQYF.

In its sample, this clone was seen a few times. The genes are TRBV11-2 and TRBJ2-3; the D is unclear. The CDR3 sequence is 14 residues long. Looked up from germline, CDR1 is SGHAT and CDR2 is FQNNGV. V was shortened by 0 bases and J by 3 bases, with 7 bases between the two germline ends. In DNA form, the CDR3 reads TGTGCCAGCAGCTTAGACAGCTTTACAGATACGCAGTATTTT. Amino acids: CASSLDSFTDTQYF.

The gene calls are TRBV9 and TRBJ1-4; D gene unclear. The V end was cut by 0 bases, the J end by 5 bases, with 14 bases between. The V gene's germline CDR1 is SGDLS and CDR2 YYNGEE. The CDR3 contains 16 residues. CDR3 residues: CASSVASGWENEKLFF. Written as DNA, the CDR3 is TGTGCCAGCAGCGTAGCGTCGGGGTGGGAAAATGAAAAACTGTTTTTT.

This clone was counted ten times or more. This rearrangement joins TRBV10-3 to TRBJ2-1; 7 bases align to TRBD2. Germline loops: CDR1 ENHRY, CDR2 SYGVKD. V dropped 4 bases and J dropped 0; count of bases not matched to a gene: 6. The CDR3 is 16 amino acids. CDR3 nucleotide sequence: TGTGCCATCAGTGGTCTAGCGGCAAGCTCCTACAATGAGCAGTTCTTC. As protein: CAISGLAASSYNEQFF.

This clone was seen a handful of times. The chain couples TRBV30 to TRBJ2-3; D may be TRBD2 (6 bases). This CDR3 spans 14 amino acids. V lost 1 base and J 5 bases, leaving 13 bases between the germline ends. Germline V gene sequence: CDR1 GTSNPN, CDR2 SVGIG (reference sequence). CDR3 in DNA: TGTGCCTGGAGTGAAGGAGGGGTCCGAGATACGCAGTATTTT. Residues: CAWSEGGVRDTQYF.

This sequence joins TRBV15 and TRBJ2-1; unclear D gene. This CDR3 comprises 13 residues. Germline CDR1 and CDR2: LNHNV and YYDKDF (reference sequence). Trimming cost V 1 base and J 10 bases, with 11 bases left between them. CDR3 amino acids: CATSRVYSGEQFF. The DNA for the CDR3 is TGTGCCACCAGCAGAGTTTACTCGGGCGAGCAGTTCTTC.

The genes are TRBV5-1 and TRBJ2-1; D possibly corresponds to TRBD2 (5 bases). Germline loops: CDR1 SGHRS, CDR2 YFSETQ. The V and J ends lost 4 bases and 1 base respectively, with 12 bases between them. This CDR3 has 15 residues. This CDR3 reads CASSPSSLSYNEQFF. CDR3 nucleotides: TGCGCCAGCAGCCCCTCTAGCCTTTCCTACAATGAGCAGTTCTTC.